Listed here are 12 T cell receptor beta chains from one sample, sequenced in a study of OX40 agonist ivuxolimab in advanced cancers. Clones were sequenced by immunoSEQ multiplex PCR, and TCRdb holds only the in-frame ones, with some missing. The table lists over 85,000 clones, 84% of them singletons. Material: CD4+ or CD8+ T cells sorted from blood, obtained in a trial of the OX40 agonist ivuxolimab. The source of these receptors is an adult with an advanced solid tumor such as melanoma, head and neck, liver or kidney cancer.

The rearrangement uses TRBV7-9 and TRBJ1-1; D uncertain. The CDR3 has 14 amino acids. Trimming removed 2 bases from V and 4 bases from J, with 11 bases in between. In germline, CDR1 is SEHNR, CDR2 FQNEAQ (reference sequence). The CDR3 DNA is TGTGCCAGCAGCTTAAGGATGGCCGGCACTGAAGCTTTCTTT. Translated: CASSLRMAGTEAFF.

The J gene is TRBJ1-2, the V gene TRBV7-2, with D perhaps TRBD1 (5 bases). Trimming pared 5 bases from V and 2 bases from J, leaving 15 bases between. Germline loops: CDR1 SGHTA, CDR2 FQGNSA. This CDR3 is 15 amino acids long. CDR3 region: CASSQTSDSNYGYTF. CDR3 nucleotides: TGTGCCAGCAGCCAGACGTCCGACAGCAACTATGGCTACACCTTC.

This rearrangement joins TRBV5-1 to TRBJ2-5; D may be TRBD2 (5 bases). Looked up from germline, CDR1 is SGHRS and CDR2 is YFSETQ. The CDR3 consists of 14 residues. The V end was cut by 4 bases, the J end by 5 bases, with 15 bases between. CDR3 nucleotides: TGCGCCAGCAGCAGAGGAGGATACCCCGAGACCCAGTACTTC. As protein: CASSRGGYPETQYF.

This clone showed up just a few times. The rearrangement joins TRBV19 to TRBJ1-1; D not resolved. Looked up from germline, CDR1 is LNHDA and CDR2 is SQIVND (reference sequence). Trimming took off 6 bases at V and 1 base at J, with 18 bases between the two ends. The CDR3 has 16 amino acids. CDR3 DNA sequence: TGTGCCAGTAGACAGTTCTCCACAGCCCGGAACACTGAAGCTTTCTTT. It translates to CASRQFSTARNTEAFF.

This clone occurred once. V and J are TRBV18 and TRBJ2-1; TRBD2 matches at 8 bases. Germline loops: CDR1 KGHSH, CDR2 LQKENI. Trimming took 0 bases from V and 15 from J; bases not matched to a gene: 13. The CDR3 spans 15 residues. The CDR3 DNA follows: TGTGCCAGCTCACCACCGGTAGTCTCGCGGGGGGACTGGTTCTTC. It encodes CASSPPVVSRGDWFF. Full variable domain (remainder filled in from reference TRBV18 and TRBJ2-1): NAGVMQNPRHLVRRRGQEARLRCSPMKGHSHVYWYRQLPEEGLKFMVYLQKENIIDESGMPKERFSAEFPKEGPSILRIQQVVRGDSAAYFCASSPPVVSRGDWFFGPGTRLTVL.

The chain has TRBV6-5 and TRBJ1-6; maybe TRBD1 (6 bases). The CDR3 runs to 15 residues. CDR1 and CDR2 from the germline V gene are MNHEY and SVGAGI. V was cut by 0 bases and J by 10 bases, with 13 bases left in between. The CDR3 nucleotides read TGTGCCAGCAGTTACTCTAGACAGGCCCACTCACCCCTCCACTTT. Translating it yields CASSYSRQAHSPLHF.

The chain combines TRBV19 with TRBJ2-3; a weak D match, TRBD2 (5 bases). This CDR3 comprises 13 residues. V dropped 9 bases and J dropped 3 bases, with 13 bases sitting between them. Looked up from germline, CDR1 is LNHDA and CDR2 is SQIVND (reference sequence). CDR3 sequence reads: CASEAEGTDTQYF. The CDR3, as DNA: TGTGCCAGCGAAGCAGAGGGAACAGATACGCAGTATTTT. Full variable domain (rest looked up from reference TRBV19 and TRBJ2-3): DGGITQSPKYLFRKEGQNVTLSCEQNLNHDAMYWYRQDPGQGLRLIYYSQIVNDFQKGDIAEGYSVSREKKESFPLTVTSAQKNPTAFYLCASEAEGTDTQYFGPGTRLTVL.

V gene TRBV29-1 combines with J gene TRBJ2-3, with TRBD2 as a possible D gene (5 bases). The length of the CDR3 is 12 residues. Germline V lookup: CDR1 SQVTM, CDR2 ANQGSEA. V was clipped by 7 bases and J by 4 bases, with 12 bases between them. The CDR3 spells CSGLLAPDTQYF. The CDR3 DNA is TGCAGCGGTCTTCTAGCTCCAGATACGCAGTATTTT.

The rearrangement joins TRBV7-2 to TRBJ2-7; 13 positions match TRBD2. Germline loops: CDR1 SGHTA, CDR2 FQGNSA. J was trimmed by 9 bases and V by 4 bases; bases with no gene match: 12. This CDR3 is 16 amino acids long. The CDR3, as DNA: TGTGCCAGCAGCTACACCGGGACTAGCGGGGCGCCCGGGCAGTACTTC. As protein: CASSYTGTSGAPGQYF.

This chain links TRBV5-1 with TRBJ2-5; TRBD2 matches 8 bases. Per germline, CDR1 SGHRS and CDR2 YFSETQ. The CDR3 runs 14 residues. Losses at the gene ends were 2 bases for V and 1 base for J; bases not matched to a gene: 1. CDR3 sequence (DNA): TGCGCCAGCAGCTTCGGGGGGGCCCAAGAGACCCAGTACTTC. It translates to CASSFGGAQETQYF.

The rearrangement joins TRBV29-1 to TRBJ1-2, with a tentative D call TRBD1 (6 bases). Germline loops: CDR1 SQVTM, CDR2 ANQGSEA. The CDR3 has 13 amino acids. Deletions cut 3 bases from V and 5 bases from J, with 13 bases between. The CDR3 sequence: CSVDPGGGYGYTF. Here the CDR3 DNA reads TGCAGCGTTGATCCGGGGGGCGGGTATGGCTACACCTTC.

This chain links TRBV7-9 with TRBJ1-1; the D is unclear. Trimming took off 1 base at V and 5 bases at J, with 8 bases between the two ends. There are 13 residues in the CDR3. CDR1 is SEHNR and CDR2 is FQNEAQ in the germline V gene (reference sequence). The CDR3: CASSLGEETEAFF. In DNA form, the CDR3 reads TGTGCCAGCAGCTTAGGGGAGGAGACTGAAGCTTTCTTT.